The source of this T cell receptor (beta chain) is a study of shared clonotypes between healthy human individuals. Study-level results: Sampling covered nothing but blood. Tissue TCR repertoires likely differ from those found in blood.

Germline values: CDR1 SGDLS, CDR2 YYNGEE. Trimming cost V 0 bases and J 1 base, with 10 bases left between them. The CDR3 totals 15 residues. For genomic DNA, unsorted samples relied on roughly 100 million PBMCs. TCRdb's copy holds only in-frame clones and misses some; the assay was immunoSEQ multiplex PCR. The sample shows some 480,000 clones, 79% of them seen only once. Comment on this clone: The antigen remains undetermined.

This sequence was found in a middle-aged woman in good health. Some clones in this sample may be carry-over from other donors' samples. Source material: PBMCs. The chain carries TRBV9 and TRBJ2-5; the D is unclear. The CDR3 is CASSVALTRQETQYF. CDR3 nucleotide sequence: TGTGCCAGCAGCGTAGCTTTGACTCGCCAAGAGACCCAGTACTTC. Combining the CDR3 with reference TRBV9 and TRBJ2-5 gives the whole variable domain DSGVTQTPKHLITATGQRVTLRCSPRSGDLSVYWYQQSLDQGLQFLIQYYNGEERAKGNILERFSAQQFPDLHSELNLSSLELGDSALYFCASSVALTRQETQYFGPGTRLLVL.